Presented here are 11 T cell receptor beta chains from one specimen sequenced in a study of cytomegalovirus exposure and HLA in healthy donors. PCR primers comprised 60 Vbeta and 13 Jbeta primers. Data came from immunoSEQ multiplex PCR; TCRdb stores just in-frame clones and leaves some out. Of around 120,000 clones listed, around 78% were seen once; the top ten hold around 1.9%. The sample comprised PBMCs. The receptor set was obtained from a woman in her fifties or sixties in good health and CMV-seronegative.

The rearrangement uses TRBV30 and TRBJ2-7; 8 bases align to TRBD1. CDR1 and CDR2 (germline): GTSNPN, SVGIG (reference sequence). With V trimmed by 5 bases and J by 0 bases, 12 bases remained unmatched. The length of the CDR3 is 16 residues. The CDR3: CAWRYKTGEPSYEQYV. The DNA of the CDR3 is TGTGCCTGGCGTTACAAGACAGGGGAACCCTCCTACGAGCAGTACGTC.

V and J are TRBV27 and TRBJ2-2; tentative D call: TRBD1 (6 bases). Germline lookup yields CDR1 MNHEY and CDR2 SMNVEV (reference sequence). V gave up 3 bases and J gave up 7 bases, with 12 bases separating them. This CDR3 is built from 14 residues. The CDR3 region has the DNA TGTGCCAGCAGTTTGCTCGGGACAAGCGGGGAGCTGTTTTTT. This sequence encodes CASSLLGTSGELFF.

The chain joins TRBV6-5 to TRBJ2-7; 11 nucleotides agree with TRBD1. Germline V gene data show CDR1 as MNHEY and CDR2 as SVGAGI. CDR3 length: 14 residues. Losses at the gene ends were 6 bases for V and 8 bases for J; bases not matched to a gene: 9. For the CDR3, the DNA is TGTGCCAGCAGCCCCGGGACAGGGGGTAGGCAGCAGTACTTC. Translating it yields CASSPGTGGRQQYF.

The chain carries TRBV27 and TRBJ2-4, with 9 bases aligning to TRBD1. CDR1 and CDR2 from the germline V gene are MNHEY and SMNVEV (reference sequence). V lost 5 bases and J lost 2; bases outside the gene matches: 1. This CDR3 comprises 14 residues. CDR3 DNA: TGTGCCAGCAGTCACAGGGGGCCCAAAAACATTCAGTACTTC. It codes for CASSHRGPKNIQYF.

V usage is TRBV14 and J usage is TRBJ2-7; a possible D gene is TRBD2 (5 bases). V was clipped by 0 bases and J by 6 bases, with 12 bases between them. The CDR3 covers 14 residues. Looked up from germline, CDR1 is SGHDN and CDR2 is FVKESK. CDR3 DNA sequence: TGTGCCAGCAGCCAAGAGAGGGCGAGCCGCGAGCAGTACTTC. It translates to CASSQERASREQYF. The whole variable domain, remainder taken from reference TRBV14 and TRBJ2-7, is EAGVTQFPSHSVIEKGQTVTLRCDPISGHDNLYWYRRVMGKEIKFLLHFVKESKQDESGMPNNRFLAERTGGTYSTLKVQPAELEDSGVYFCASSQERASREQYFGPGTRLTVT.

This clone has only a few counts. CDR3 bases: TGTGCCAGCAGTCAACAGGACCTGGAGCAGTACGTC. Translated, it gives CASSQQDLEQYV. V gene TRBV6-1 combines with J gene TRBJ2-7; D possibly corresponds to TRBD1 (5 bases). The CDR3 totals 12 residues. The V end lost 5 bases, the J end lost 7 bases, and 12 bases lay between the germline ends. Germline CDR1 reads MNHNS; CDR2 reads SASEGT.

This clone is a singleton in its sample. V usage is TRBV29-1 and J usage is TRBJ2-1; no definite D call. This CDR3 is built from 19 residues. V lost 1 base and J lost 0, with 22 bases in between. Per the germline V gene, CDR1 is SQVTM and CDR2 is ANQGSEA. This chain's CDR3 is CSVEGVPAVGPLSYNEQFF. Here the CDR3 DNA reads TGCAGCGTTGAAGGGGTTCCGGCGGTAGGCCCTCTCTCCTACAATGAGCAGTTCTTC.

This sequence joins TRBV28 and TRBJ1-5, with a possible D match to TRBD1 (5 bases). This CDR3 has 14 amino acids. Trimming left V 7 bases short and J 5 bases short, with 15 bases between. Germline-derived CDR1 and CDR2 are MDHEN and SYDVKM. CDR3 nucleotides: TGTGCCAGCATCACGAGGAGGGGCCATCAGCCCCAGCATTTT. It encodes CASITRRGHQPQHF.

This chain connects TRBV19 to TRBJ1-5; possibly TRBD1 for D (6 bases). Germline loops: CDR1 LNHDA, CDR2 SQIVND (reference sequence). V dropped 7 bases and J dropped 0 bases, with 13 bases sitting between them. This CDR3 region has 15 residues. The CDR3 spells CASKLTGYSNQPQHF. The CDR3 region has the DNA TGTGCCAGTAAGCTGACAGGCTATAGCAATCAGCCCCAGCATTTT.

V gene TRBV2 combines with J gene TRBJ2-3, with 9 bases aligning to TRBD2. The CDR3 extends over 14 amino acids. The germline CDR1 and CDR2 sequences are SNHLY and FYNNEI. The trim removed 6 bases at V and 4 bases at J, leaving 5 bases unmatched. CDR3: CASSLAGFSDTQYF. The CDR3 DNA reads TGTGCCAGCAGCCTAGCGGGATTTTCAGATACGCAGTATTTT. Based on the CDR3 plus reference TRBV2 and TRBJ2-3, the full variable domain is EPEVTQTPSHQVTQMGQEVILRCVPISNHLYFYWYRQILGQKVEFLVSFYNNEISEKSEIFDDQFSVERPDGSNFTLKIRSTKLEDSAMYFCASSLAGFSDTQYFGPGTRLTVL.

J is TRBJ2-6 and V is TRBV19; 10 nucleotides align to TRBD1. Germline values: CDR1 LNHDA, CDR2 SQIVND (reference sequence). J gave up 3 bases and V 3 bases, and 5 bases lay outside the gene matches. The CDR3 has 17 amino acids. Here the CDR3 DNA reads TGTGCCAGTAGTATTGGGACAGGGGTAGGTGGGGCCAACGTCCTGACTTTC. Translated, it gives CASSIGTGVGGANVLTF.